These 32 T cell receptor beta chains were sequenced from one sample in a study of cytomegalovirus exposure and HLA in healthy donors. Here immunoSEQ multiplex PCR was the method, and the copy in TCRdb shows in-frame clones only, minus some. The sample has more than 110,000 clones, roughly 88% seen once; the top ten hold just under 8%. The sample taken for sequencing was PBMCs. All receptors come from a woman younger than 30 in good health and CMV-seropositive.

The table lists this clone with a count of one. The rearrangement joins TRBV2 to TRBJ2-6, with D perhaps matching TRBD1 (5 bases). This CDR3 contains 15 residues. V lost 4 bases and J 4 bases, leaving 11 bases between the germline ends. Germline V gene data show CDR1 as SNHLY and CDR2 as FYNNEI. CDR3 sequence reads: CASSVAGYGANVLTF. The CDR3 DNA reads TGTGCCAGCAGTGTGGCAGGGTACGGGGCCAACGTCCTGACTTTC.

The V and J genes are TRBV7-3 and TRBJ2-3; D ambiguous. V lost 6 bases and J 0 bases, leaving 10 bases between the germline ends. This CDR3 has 14 amino acids. Germline assignment: CDR1 SGHTA and CDR2 FQGTGA. DNA for the CDR3: TGTGCCAGCAGTCCCGCTAGTAGCACAGATACGCAGTATTTT. This translates into CASSPASSTDTQYF.

V gene TRBV30 combines with J gene TRBJ1-1, with D perhaps TRBD1 (5 bases). CDR1 is GTSNPN, CDR2 SVGIG, per germline (reference sequence). This CDR3 is built from 13 residues. Trimming shortened V by 5 bases and J by 0 bases, and 10 bases separated the two germline ends. CDR3 loop: CAWQTVLNTEAFF. The DNA of the CDR3 is TGTGCCTGGCAGACAGTATTGAACACTGAAGCTTTCTTT.

The chain carries TRBV7-2 and TRBJ1-4; perhaps TRBD1 as D (6 bases). Germline V gives CDR1 SGHTA, CDR2 FQGNSA. There are 15 residues in the CDR3. Trimming removed 1 base from V and 3 bases from J, with 9 bases in between. The chain's CDR3 is CASSLGEGANEKLFF. As DNA, the CDR3 is TGTGCCAGCAGCTTAGGGGAGGGGGCTAATGAAAAACTGTTTTTT.

This clone came up once. The gene calls are TRBV4-2 and TRBJ2-7, with 8 bases matching TRBD2. Trimming removed 0 bases from V and 7 bases from J; junction bases left unmatched: 8. The CDR3 runs 15 residues. CDR1 and CDR2 (germline): LGHNA, YNFKEQ. The CDR3 here is CASSQDPGGAREQYF. In nucleotides, the CDR3 is TGTGCCAGCAGCCAAGATCCGGGGGGGGCGCGAGAGCAGTACTTC.

The genes are TRBV5-1 and TRBJ2-3; TRBD2 agrees at 9 bases. The CDR3 contains 15 residues. Germline V CDR1 and CDR2: SGHRS, YFSETQ. The V gene end was trimmed by 1 base and the J gene end by 0 bases; junction bases not matched to a gene: 0. CDR3 region: CASSLTSGSTDTQYF. The DNA of the CDR3 is TGCGCCAGCAGCTTGACTAGCGGGAGCACAGATACGCAGTATTTT.

The chain is built from TRBV19 and TRBJ2-5; D unresolved. The V gene lost 1 base and the J gene lost 2 bases, with 5 bases spanning the gap. Looked up from germline, CDR1 is LNHDA and CDR2 is SQIVND (reference sequence). The CDR3 totals 13 residues. CDR3 nucleotide sequence: TGTGCCAGTAGTATAGGCACTCAAGAGACCCAGTACTTC. It specifies CASSIGTQETQYF.

The rearrangement joins TRBV28 to TRBJ1-3; 9 bases match TRBD1. Germline V gene sequence: CDR1 MDHEN, CDR2 SYDVKM. Trimming at V came to 5 bases and at J to 3 bases, leaving 11 bases not matched to a gene. This CDR3 spans 17 amino acids. In DNA form, the CDR3 reads TGTGCCAGCAGTACCCTGGGACAGGGAAGAAGTGGAAACACCATATATTTT. Translation gives CASSTLGQGRSGNTIYF. Variable domain in full (rest from reference TRBV28 and TRBJ1-3): DVKVTQSSRYLVKRTGEKVFLECVQDMDHENMFWYRQDPGLGLRLIYFSYDVKMKEKGDIPEGYSVSREKKERFSLILESASTNQTSMYLCASSTLGQGRSGNTIYFGEGSWLTVV.

The rearrangement uses TRBV11-2 and TRBJ2-3, with a weak D call TRBD2 (6 bases). Trimming stripped 1 base from V and 0 bases from J, with 17 bases between. In germline, CDR1 is SGHAT, CDR2 FQNNGV. The CDR3 runs 18 residues. The CDR3 sequence: CASSLGTLTSTSTDTQYF. In nucleotides, the CDR3 is TGTGCCAGCAGCTTAGGGACCCTAACTAGCACGAGCACAGATACGCAGTATTTT.

The chain combines TRBV12-5 with TRBJ1-1, with a tentative D call TRBD1 (6 bases). CDR1 LGHNT and CDR2 FRNRAP come from the germline V gene. The CDR3 runs to 15 residues. Trimming stripped 4 bases from V and 5 bases from J, with 17 bases between. CDR3 protein: CASGWARGARTEAFF. The DNA for the CDR3 is TGTGCTAGTGGTTGGGCTCGGGGGGCGCGAACTGAAGCTTTCTTT.

The V gene is TRBV7-9, the J gene TRBJ1-1; no clear D. The V gene lost 3 bases and the J gene lost 8 bases, with 13 bases spanning the gap. Germline V gene data show CDR1 as SEHNR and CDR2 as FQNEAQ (reference sequence). The CDR3 consists of 13 residues. The CDR3 DNA reads TGTGCCAGCAGCTTTAGTCAGGTTCCCGAAGCTTTCTTT. Amino acid sequence: CASSFSQVPEAFF.

The chain carries TRBV28 and TRBJ1-2; D is undetermined. From germline, CDR1 is MDHEN and CDR2 SYDVKM. This CDR3 comprises 11 residues. The ends were cut back, 4 bases at V and 8 bases at J, with 8 bases in the middle. CDR3 DNA sequence: TGTGCCAGCAGTTCCGGGATAGGCTACACCTTC. Translated, it gives CASSSGIGYTF.

This chain joins TRBV27 and TRBJ2-2; D may be TRBD2 (6 bases). V dropped 6 bases and J dropped 7 bases, with 6 bases sitting between them. The CDR3 totals 11 residues. Looked up from germline, CDR1 is MNHEY and CDR2 is SMNVEV (reference sequence). DNA of the CDR3: TGTGCCAGCAGCGGGAGCGGGGAGCTGTTTTTT. Its protein product is CASSGSGELFF.

The chain uses TRBV4-2 and TRBJ2-2, with 12 bases fitting TRBD2. V trimming: 2 bases; J trimming: 5 bases; junction bases outside the gene matches: 9. The CDR3 loop spans 18 amino acids. In germline, CDR1 is LGHNA, CDR2 YNFKEQ. CDR3 bases: TGTGCCAGCAGCCAATCTGGGCTAGCGGGAGGGCAGACCGGGGAGCTGTTTTTT. Its protein is CASSQSGLAGGQTGELFF.

In its sample, this clone was seen once. This chain connects TRBV2 to TRBJ1-4; TRBD1 matches at 9 bases. The V gene's germline CDR1 is SNHLY and CDR2 FYNNEI. The J segment lost 5 bases and the V segment lost 4 bases, leaving 2 bases of the junction unmatched. The CDR3 length is 14 residues. CDR3 residues: CASSGDRVNEKLFF. The CDR3 coding sequence is TGTGCCAGCAGTGGGGACAGGGTCAATGAAAAACTGTTTTTT.

CDR3 in DNA: TGTGCCATCAGTGACGCTAGCGGGGGGGCCCAGTACTTC. Its translation: CAISDASGGAQYF. V is TRBV10-3 and J is TRBJ2-5, with TRBD2 identical over 12 bases. V shed 3 bases and J 9 bases; nucleotides not matched to a gene: 2. Germline V gene data show CDR1 as ENHRY and CDR2 as SYGVKD. The CDR3 is 13 residues long.

The chain joins TRBV5-1 to TRBJ1-4, with 7 nucleotides matching TRBD1. The V segment lost 4 bases and the J segment 3 bases; nucleotides outside the gene matches: 6. The CDR3 length is 15 residues. Per germline, CDR1 SGHRS and CDR2 YFSETQ. In DNA, the CDR3 is TGCGCCAGCAGCCTTACAGGGGTCCCTAATGAAAAACTGTTTTTT. It yields the protein CASSLTGVPNEKLFF.

The chain's CDR3 is CASSLNRRQETQYF. The CDR3 DNA follows: TGCGCCAGCAGCTTGAACAGGCGACAAGAGACCCAGTACTTC. The rearrangement uses TRBV5-1 and TRBJ2-5, with D maybe TRBD1 (5 bases). This CDR3 has 14 residues. Trimming took 1 base from V and 2 from J, leaving 9 bases between them. Germline V CDR1 and CDR2: SGHRS, YFSETQ.

The chain links TRBV18 to TRBJ2-3; D might be TRBD1 (6 bases). Germline lookup yields CDR1 KGHSH and CDR2 LQKENI. The CDR3 runs 16 residues. V was trimmed by 3 bases and J by 4 bases, leaving 17 bases between them. This chain's CDR3 is CASSPIRTTGSDTQYF. The DNA for the CDR3 is TGTGCCAGCTCACCGATTAGGACCACAGGGTCAGATACGCAGTATTTT. Full variable domain (rest looked up from reference TRBV18 and TRBJ2-3): NAGVMQNPRHLVRRRGQEARLRCSPMKGHSHVYWYRQLPEEGLKFMVYLQKENIIDESGMPKERFSAEFPKEGPSILRIQQVVRGDSAAYFCASSPIRTTGSDTQYFGPGTRLTVL.

V is TRBV6-1 and J is TRBJ1-1; 7 bases map to TRBD1. The CDR3 runs to 14 residues. Germline loops: CDR1 MNHNS, CDR2 SASEGT. With V trimmed by 7 bases and J by 5 bases, 10 bases remained unmatched. As DNA, the CDR3 is TGTGCCAGCATATCGGACAGGTACCAAACTGAAGCTTTCTTT. This sequence encodes CASISDRYQTEAFF.

This clone was seen once. This chain uses TRBV11-2 with TRBJ2-5, with TRBD2 matching 10 bases. Germline V gene sequence: CDR1 SGHAT, CDR2 FQNNGV. J was trimmed by 5 bases and V by 5 bases; bases with no gene match: 11. CDR3 length: 16 residues. Written as DNA, the CDR3 is TGTGCCAGCAGCCTGAATTCAGCGGGAGGGCAGGAGACCCAGTACTTC. Amino acid sequence: CASSLNSAGGQETQYF.

The J gene is TRBJ2-1, the V gene TRBV7-2, with D uncertain. Germline CDR1 and CDR2: SGHTA and FQGNSA. This CDR3 has 12 residues. With 3 bases removed from V and 6 bases from J, the gap between germline ends came to 6 bases. CDR3 coding DNA: TGTGCCAGCAGCTTCGCAGGCAATGAGCAGTTCTTC. As protein: CASSFAGNEQFF.

In its sample, this clone was seen once. The chain is built from TRBV19 and TRBJ1-2; D call uncertain. The CDR3 covers 12 residues. The germline V and J ends were trimmed by 5 bases and 6 bases, with 10 bases remaining between them. The germline gives CDR1 LNHDA, CDR2 SQIVND (reference sequence). The CDR3 sequence: CASSSGSHGYTF. CDR3 coding DNA: TGTGCCAGTAGTTCGGGAAGCCATGGCTACACCTTC.

CDR3 loop: CASSGRGRSEQYF. The CDR3 DNA reads TGCGCCAGCAGTGGCAGGGGTCGGAGCGAGCAGTACTTC. The chain has TRBV10-1 and TRBJ2-7; maybe TRBD1 (6 bases). The CDR3 consists of 13 residues. V lost 4 bases and J lost 6, with 13 bases in between. CDR1 is WNHNN, CDR2 SYGVQD, per germline (reference sequence).

The J gene is TRBJ1-6, the V gene TRBV27; possible D gene TRBD1, 6 bases. V lost 2 bases and J lost 5, with 25 bases in between. The CDR3 runs 20 residues. The germline CDR1 and CDR2 sequences are MNHEY and SMNVEV (reference sequence). Here the CDR3 reads CASSLDTGPGASSNNSPLHF. Here the CDR3 DNA reads TGTGCCAGCAGTTTAGACACCGGGCCAGGGGCATCGTCGAATAATTCACCCCTCCACTTT.

CDR3 sequence reads: CASSLFAGTGGRSDTQYF. In DNA, the CDR3 is TGCGCCAGCAGCTTATTCGCCGGGACAGGGGGCAGGTCAGATACGCAGTATTTT. The chain carries TRBV5-1 and TRBJ2-3; the match to TRBD1 covers 12 bases. This CDR3 has 18 amino acids. Trimming cost V 2 bases and J 4 bases; bases outside gene matches: 11. Germline CDR1 is SGHRS and CDR2 is YFSETQ.

This chain connects TRBV11-3 to TRBJ2-2; D perhaps matches TRBD1 (6 bases). Trimming cost V 1 base and J 4 bases, with 7 bases left between them. The CDR3 length is 14 residues. The germline gives CDR1 SGHNT, CDR2 YENEEA. DNA for the CDR3: TGTGCCAGCAGCTTAGGGACAGCCACCGGGGAGCTGTTTTTT. Translation: CASSLGTATGELFF.

This rearrangement joins TRBV7-8 to TRBJ2-5; no firm D call. Per germline, CDR1 SGHVS and CDR2 FQNEAQ. The V and J ends lost 1 base and 1 base respectively, with 10 bases between them. The CDR3 runs to 15 residues. In nucleotides, the CDR3 is TGTGCCAGCAGCTTAGGAGGCGGTTTCCAAGAGACCCAGTACTTC. As protein: CASSLGGGFQETQYF.

The chain recombines TRBV18 with TRBJ2-2; D may be TRBD1 (5 bases). The V end was cut by 1 base, the J end by 5 bases, with 11 bases between. The CDR3 totals 15 residues. CDR1 is KGHSH, CDR2 LQKENI, per germline. CDR3 nucleotides: TGTGCCAGCTCACCACAAGGACATGGGACCGGGGAGCTGTTTTTT. It specifies CASSPQGHGTGELFF. The whole variable domain, filled in from reference TRBV18 and TRBJ2-2, reads NAGVMQNPRHLVRRRGQEARLRCSPMKGHSHVYWYRQLPEEGLKFMVYLQKENIIDESGMPKERFSAEFPKEGPSILRIQQVVRGDSAAYFCASSPQGHGTGELFFGEGSRLTVL.

V and J are TRBV29-1 and TRBJ1-6; TRBD1 matches at 7 bases. The CDR3 consists of 14 residues. Germline trimming cut 4 bases from V and 7 bases from J; bases unmatched to any gene: 7. Germline CDR1 and CDR2: SQVTM and ANQGSEA. The CDR3 region has the DNA TGCAGCGTTGTTTTGCAGGGGGGAAATTCACCCCTCCACTTT. Translation gives CSVVLQGGNSPLHF. The variable domain in full, with the rest retrieved from reference TRBV29-1 and TRBJ1-6, is SAVISQKPSRDICQRGTSLTIQCQVDSQVTMMFWYRQQPGQSLTLIATANQGSEATYESGFVIDKFPISRPNLTFSTLTVSNMSPEDSSIYLCSVVLQGGNSPLHFGNGTRLTVT.

V is TRBV7-2 and J is TRBJ2-7, with TRBD1 matching 8 bases. The CDR3 covers 14 residues. Losses at the gene ends were 3 bases for V and 1 base for J; bases not matched to a gene: 2. Germline-derived CDR1 and CDR2 are SGHTA and FQGNSA. DNA for the CDR3: TGTGCCAGCAGCTTCGACAGGGGTTCCTACGAGCAGTACTTC. It specifies CASSFDRGSYEQYF.

This sequence joins TRBV5-1 and TRBJ2-1; TRBD2 aligns across 10 bases. The germline gives CDR1 SGHRS, CDR2 YFSETQ. Trimming at V came to 6 bases and at J to 7 bases, leaving 10 bases not matched to a gene. The CDR3 sequence is 15 residues long. CDR3 residues: CASTQGLAVSNEQFF. In DNA form, the CDR3 reads TGCGCCAGCACCCAAGGACTAGCGGTGTCAAATGAGCAGTTCTTC.